This T cell receptor (beta chain) originates from a study of T cells in localized non-small cell lung cancer. Overall study findings and caveats: Uninvolved adjacent lung had higher T cell clonality than tumor and all other tissues. Because sequencing included only one region (of the tumor), heterogeneity remains possible. Elevated blood T cell density was associated with longer overall survival.

There are 12 residues in the CDR3. V was clipped by 8 bases and J by 2 bases; unmatched bases: 0. Germline assignment: CDR1 LNHDA and CDR2 SQIVND (reference sequence). Clones were sequenced by immunoSEQ multiplex PCR, and TCRdb holds only the in-frame ones, with some missing. Here the sample spans approximately 6,000 clones, roughly 82% being singletons. Remarks on this clone: Its target is unknown.

The specimen was peripheral blood mononuclear cells, collected before any cancer treatment. The chain has TRBV19 and TRBJ1-5; 7 bases are a match to TRBD1. This receptor was identified in a female donor aged 60 or older with stage II lung adenocarcinoma. Here the CDR3 reads CASGQGNQPQHF. The CDR3 DNA reads as TGTGCCAGTGGACAGGGCAATCAGCCCCAGCATTTT.